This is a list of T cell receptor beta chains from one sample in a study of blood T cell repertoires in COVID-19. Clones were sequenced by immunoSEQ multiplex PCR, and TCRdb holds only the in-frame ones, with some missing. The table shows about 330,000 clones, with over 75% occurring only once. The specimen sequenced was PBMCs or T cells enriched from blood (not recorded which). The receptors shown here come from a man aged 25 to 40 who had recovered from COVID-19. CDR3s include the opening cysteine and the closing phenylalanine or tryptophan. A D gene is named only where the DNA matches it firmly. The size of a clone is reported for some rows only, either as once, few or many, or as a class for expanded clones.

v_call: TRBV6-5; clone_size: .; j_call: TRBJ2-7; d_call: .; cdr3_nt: TGTGCCAGCAGTTACTCAGTGGACAGACCTTCCTACGAGCAGTACTTC; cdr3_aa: CASSYSVDRPSYEQYF
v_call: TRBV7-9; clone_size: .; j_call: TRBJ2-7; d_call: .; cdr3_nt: TGTGCCAGCAGCATATCCACCGGGACATTGAGCTCCTACGAGCAGTACTTC; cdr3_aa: CASSISTGTLSSYEQYF
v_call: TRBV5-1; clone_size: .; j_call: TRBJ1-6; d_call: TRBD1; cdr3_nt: TGCGCCAGCAGTCGACAGGGGGCGGGAAATTCACCCCTCCACTTT; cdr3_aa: CASSRQGAGNSPLHF
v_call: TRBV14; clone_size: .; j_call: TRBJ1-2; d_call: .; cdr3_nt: TGTGCCAGCAGCCAAGTCGTACAGTACTCTGGCTACACCTTC; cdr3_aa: CASSQVVQYSGYTF
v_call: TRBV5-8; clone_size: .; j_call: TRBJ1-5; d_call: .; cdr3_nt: TGTGCCAGCAGCTTGAGGACTTCTCATTTT; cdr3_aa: CASSLRTSHF
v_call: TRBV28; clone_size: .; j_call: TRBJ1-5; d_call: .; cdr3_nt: TGTGCCAGCAGTTATTTGTCGGGGGGCTCTCAGCCCCAGCATTTT; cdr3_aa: CASSYLSGGSQPQHF
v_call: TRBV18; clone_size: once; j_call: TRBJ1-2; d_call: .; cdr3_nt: TGTGCCAGCTCACCTACGCCAGGGGCGGTTGGCTACACCTTC; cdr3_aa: CASSPTPGAVGYTF
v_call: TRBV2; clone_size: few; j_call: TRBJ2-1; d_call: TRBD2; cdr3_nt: TGTGCCAGCAGTGAAATTAGCGGGGGTCCCTACAATGAGCAGTTCTTC; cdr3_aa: CASSEISGGPYNEQFF
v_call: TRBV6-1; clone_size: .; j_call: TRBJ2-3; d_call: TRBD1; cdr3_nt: TGTGCCAGCAGTGAAGGCACTACAGGGGATCCTAGCACAGATACGCAGTATTTT; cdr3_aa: CASSEGTTGDPSTDTQYF
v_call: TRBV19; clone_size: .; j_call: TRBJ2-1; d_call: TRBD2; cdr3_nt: TGTGCCAGTAGTATAGTGAGTAGCGGGGGGCTGAATGAGCAGTTCTTC; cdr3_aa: CASSIVSSGGLNEQFF
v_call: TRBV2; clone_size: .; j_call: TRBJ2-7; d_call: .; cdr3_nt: TGTGCCAGCCGCCGGGGGGTAGGGGGAAACTACGAGCAGTACTTC; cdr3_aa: CASRRGVGGNYEQYF
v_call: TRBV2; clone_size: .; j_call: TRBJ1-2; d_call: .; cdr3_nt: TGTGCCAGCAGTGTAGCGCCAGGGCGGAATGGCTACACCTTC; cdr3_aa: CASSVAPGRNGYTF
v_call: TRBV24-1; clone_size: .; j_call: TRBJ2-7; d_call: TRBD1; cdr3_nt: TGTGCCACCAGTGGACCGGGACAGGAGGTTAGTGAGCAGTACTTC; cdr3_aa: CATSGPGQEVSEQYF
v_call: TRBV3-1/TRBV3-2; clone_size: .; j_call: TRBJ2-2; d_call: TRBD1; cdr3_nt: TGTGCCAGCAGCCGAGACAGGGGCGAAGACACCGGGGAGCTGTTTTTT; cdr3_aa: CASSRDRGEDTGELFF
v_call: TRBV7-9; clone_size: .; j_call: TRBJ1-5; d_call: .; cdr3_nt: TGTGCCAGCAGCTGGGGGCAGGGACAGCCCCAGCATTTT; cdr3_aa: CASSWGQGQPQHF
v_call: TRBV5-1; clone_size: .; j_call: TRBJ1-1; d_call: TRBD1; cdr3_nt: TGCGCCAGCAGCTTGGCTACAGGGGCAACTGAAGCTTTCTTT; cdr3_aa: CASSLATGATEAFF
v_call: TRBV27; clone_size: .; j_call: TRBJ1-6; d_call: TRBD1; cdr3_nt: TGTGCCAGCAGTCTTAGAGCCCAGAGGACAGGGGTTTTTCTGACCTATAATTCACCCCTCCACTTT; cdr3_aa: CASSLRAQRTGVFLTYNSPLHF
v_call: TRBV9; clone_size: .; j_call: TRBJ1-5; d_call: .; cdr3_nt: TGTGCCAGCGGCCGAACCGGGAGCAATCAGCCCCAGCATTTT; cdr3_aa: CASGRTGSNQPQHF
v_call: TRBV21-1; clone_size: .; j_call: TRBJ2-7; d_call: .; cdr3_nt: TGTGCCAGCAGCAAGGGACAGGGGATCCACGAGCAGTACTTC; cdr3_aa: CASSKGQGIHEQYF
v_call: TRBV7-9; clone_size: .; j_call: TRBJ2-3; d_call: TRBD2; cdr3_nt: TGTGCCAGCAGCTTAGAAGGAGCGGGGACCTTGAATACGCAGTATTTT; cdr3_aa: CASSLEGAGTLNTQYF
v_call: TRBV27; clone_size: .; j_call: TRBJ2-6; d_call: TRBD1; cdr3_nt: TGTGCCAGCAAGTTGGGACAGGGTACTGGGGCCAACGTCCTGACTTTC; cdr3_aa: CASKLGQGTGANVLTF
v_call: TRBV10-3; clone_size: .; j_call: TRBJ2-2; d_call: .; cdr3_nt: TGTGCCATCAGTGAGTCGAGTACTGACACCGGGGAGCTGTTTTTT; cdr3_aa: CAISESSTDTGELFF
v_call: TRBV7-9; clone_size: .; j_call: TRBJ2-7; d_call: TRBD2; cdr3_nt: TGTGCCAGCAGCTTAGTGACTAGCGGGGGCTACGAGCAGTACTTC; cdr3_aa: CASSLVTSGGYEQYF
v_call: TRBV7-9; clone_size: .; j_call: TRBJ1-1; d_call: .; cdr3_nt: TGTGCCAGTCGACAGGCGCTGAACACTGAAGCTTTCTTT; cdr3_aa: CASRQALNTEAFF
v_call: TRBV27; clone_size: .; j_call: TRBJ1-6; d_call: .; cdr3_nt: TGTGCCAGCAGTCGGGAAGCCGTCGACTCACCCCTCCACTTT; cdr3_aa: CASSREAVDSPLHF
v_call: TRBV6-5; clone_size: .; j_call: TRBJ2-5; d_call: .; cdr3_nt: TGTGCCAGCAGTTACTCCGCCAGCCAAGAGACCCAGTACTTC; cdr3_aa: CASSYSASQETQYF
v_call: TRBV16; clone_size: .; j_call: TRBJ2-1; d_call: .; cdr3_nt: TGTGCCAGCAGCCCTTGGACGGGGAGCTCCTACAATGAGCAGTTCTTC; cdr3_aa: CASSPWTGSSYNEQFF
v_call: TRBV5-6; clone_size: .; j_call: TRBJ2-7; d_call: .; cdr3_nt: TGTGCCAGCAGCTCCGAGTACTCCTACGAGCAGTACTTC; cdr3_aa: CASSSEYSYEQYF
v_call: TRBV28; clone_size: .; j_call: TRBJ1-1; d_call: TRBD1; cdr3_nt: TGTGCCAGCCAGACCGGGACAGGGTGGACTGAAGCTTTCTTT; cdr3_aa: CASQTGTGWTEAFF
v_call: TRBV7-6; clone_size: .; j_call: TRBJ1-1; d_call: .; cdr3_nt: TGTGCCAGCAGCCTAATAGAACCCCGGCAGGGGATGAACACTGAAGCTTTCTTT; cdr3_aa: CASSLIEPRQGMNTEAFF
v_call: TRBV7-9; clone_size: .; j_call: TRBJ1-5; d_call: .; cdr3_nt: TGTGCCAGCAGCTTAGCCGGGAGGGATCAGCCCCAGCATTTT; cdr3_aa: CASSLAGRDQPQHF
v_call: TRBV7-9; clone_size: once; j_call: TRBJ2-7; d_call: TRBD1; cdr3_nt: TGTGCCAGCAGCTCACGAACGGGACAGGGAGAGGAAGAGCAGTACTTC; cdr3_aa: CASSSRTGQGEEEQYF
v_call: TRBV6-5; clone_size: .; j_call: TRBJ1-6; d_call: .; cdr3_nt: TGTGCCAGCAGCTGGACAAGTTATAATTCACCCCTCCACTTT; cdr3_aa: CASSWTSYNSPLHF
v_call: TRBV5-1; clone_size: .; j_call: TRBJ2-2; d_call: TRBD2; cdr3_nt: TGCGCCAGCAGCTTGGGTGCGGGAGACACCGGGGAGCTGTTTTTT; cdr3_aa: CASSLGAGDTGELFF
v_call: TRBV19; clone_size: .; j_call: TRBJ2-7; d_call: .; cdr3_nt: TGTGCCAGTAGCCCCTTCGGTGGGGGGGCGGACGAGCAGTACTTC; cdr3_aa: CASSPFGGGADEQYF
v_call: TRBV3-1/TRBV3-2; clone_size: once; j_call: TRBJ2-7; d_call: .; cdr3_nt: TGTGCCAGCAGCCAACGGGGAATTGACGAGCAGTACTTC; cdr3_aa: CASSQRGIDEQYF
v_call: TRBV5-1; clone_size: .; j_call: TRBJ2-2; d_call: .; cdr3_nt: TGCGCCAGCAGCTCCCTAAACACCGGGGAGCTGTTTTTT; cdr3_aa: CASSSLNTGELFF
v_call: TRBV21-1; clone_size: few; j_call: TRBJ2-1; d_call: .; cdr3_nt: TGTGCCAGCAGCAAAGTAAGTAAGAAAGCGGGGGGGCACAATGAGCAGTTCTTC; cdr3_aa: CASSKVSKKAGGHNEQFF
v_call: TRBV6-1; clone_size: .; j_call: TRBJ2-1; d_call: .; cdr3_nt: TGTGCCAGCAGTGAATGGGGGCCAGGGGACACAAATGAGCAGTTCTTC; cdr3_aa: CASSEWGPGDTNEQFF
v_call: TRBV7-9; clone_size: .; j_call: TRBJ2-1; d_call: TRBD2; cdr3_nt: TGTGCCAGCAGCTTATCAAGCACAACCGGGACTAGCGATGAGCAGTTCTTC; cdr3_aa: CASSLSSTTGTSDEQFF
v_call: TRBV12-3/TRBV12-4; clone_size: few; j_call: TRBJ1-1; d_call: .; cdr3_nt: TGTGCCAGCAGTTTTAGCACTGAAGCTTTCTTT; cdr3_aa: CASSFSTEAFF
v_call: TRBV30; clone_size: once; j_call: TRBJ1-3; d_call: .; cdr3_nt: TGTGCCTGGAGTCTTAGCTCTGGAAACACCATATATTTT; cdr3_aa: CAWSLSSGNTIYF
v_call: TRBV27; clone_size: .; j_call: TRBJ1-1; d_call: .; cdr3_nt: TGTGCCAGCAGTCCGCAGACAGAGAACACTGAAGCTTTCTTT; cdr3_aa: CASSPQTENTEAFF
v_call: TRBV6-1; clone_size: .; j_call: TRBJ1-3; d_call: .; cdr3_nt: TGTGCCAGCAGTGTAGCAGGGGCGTGGAACACCATATATTTT; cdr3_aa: CASSVAGAWNTIYF
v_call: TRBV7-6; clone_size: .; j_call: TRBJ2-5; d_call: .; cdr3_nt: TGTGCCAGCAGCTTAGTCGGGTCGGAGACCCAGTACTTC; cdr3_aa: CASSLVGSETQYF
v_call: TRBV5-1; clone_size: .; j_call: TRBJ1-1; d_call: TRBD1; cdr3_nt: TGCGCCAGCAGCTGGGGGACAGGGTCCTCTGAAGCTTTCTTT; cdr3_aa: CASSWGTGSSEAFF
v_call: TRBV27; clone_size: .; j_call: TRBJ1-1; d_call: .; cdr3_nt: TGTGCCAGCAGGCTCGGTGGTATGAACACTGAAGCTTTCTTT; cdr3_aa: CASRLGGMNTEAFF